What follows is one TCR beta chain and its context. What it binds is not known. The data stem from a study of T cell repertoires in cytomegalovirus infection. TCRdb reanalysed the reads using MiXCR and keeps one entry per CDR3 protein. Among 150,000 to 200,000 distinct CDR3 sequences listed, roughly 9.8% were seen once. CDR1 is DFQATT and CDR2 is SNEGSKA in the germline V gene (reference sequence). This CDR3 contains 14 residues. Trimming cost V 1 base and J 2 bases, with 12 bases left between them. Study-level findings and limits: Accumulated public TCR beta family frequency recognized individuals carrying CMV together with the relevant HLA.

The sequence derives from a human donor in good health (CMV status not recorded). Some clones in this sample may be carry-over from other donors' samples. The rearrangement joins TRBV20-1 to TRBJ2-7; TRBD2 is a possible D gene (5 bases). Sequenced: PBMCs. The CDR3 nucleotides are TGCAGTGCTAGAGCCCCGGACGGGACCTACGAGCAGTACTTC. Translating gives CSARAPDGTYEQYF.